This paragraph reports one TCR beta chain. The protocol was immunoSEQ multiplex PCR, while the TCRdb copy is restricted to in-frame clones and leaves out a portion. Seen here are tens of thousands of clones, roughly 93% observed once, and the top ten hold about 0.26%. This entry comes from a study of technical replicates of blood from several donors. Germline V gene data show CDR1 as DFQATT and CDR2 as SNEGSKA (reference sequence). This CDR3 has 11 amino acids. Trimming at V came to 6 bases and at J to 7 bases, leaving 5 bases not matched to a gene. The receptor was derived from a human donor in good health. This chain links TRBV20-1 with TRBJ2-7; 8 bases map to TRBD1. The specimen was T cells isolated from PBMCs. CDR3 in amino acids: CSAGRGLEQYF. The CDR3 nucleotides are TGCAGTGCGGGCAGGGGGCTTGAGCAGTACTTC.